This TCR beta chain was observed in a study of regulatory T cells in long-lasting Graves disease. As regards this clonotype: Since the CDR3 does not end with the conserved phenylalanine or tryptophan, this likely comes from a read error.

CDR1 is SEHNR, CDR2 FQNEAQ, per germline (reference sequence). V was trimmed by 8 bases and J by 8 bases, leaving 21 bases between them. The CDR3 has 15 residues. Time point specified: persistent/refractory GD, antithyroid drugs over 5 years with positive TRAb. From PBMCs, RNA was extracted and then used to make the TCR library. Investigators report Graves' disease was diagnosed under American Thyroid Association guidelines. Collection of peripheral blood (roughly 9 milliliters) was done using EDTA tubes. In building TCR beta libraries, iRepertoire HTBI primers were used together with Arm-PCR of CDR3 regions. TCRdb passed the multiplex PCR reads through MiXCR, listing each CDR3 protein once. The profile shows fewer than 400,000 distinct CDR3 sequences, less than 25% of them singletons.

The starting material was peripheral blood mononuclear cells (PBMCs), obtained when the disease was refractory, from a patient treated with antithyroid drugs. The chain links TRBV7-9 to TRBJ1-4; no definite D call. This receptor was identified in a female donor with Graves disease. The CDR3 reads CASAPWGNSEEKLFL. CDR3 in DNA: TGTGCCAGCGCCCCCTGGGGTAATAGCGAGGAAAAACTGTTTCTT.